This TCR beta chain was profiled in a study of blood T cell repertoires in COVID-19. This clone was seen only once. As originally analysed: By means of reference gene primer amplification, nucleated cell counts were estimated. Assay used: immunoSEQ multiplex PCR; TCRdb lists only in-frame clones, some missing. From that table come the V and J calls and clone size; the DNA was used to work out D and trimming. The data contain about 38,000 clones, around four fifths of them seen just once; the ten biggest clones take up around 5%. CDR1 and CDR2 (germline): SGHKS, YYEKEE (reference sequence). Deletions cut 0 bases from V and 1 base from J, with 7 bases between. The CDR3 runs to 14 residues.

This clonotype was sampled from a man in his fifties or sixties with active COVID-19. The chain uses TRBV5-5 and TRBJ1-1; tentatively, D is TRBD1 (5 bases). Sequenced: peripheral blood. DNA of the CDR3: TGTGCCAGCAGCTTGGGACAGTCGAACACTGAAGCTTTCTTT. Translation gives CASSLGQSNTEAFF.